The 20 T cell receptor beta chains reported below all come from one sample, sequenced in a study of blood T cell repertoires in COVID-19. TCRdb's table, derived via immunoSEQ multiplex PCR, lists solely in-frame clones and lacks some. The sample lists about 280,000 clones, roughly 90% seen once, with approximately 12% in the top ten. The sample was peripheral blood. The receptors originated from a woman under 40 with COVID-19, enrolled during active disease.

The CDR3, as DNA: TGCGCCAGCAGCCCCCAGGGGACCCCAGGACAGCCCCAGCATTTT. Translating gives CASSPQGTPGQPQHF. The chain combines TRBV4-1 with TRBJ1-5; TRBD1 might be the D (6 bases). The CDR3 is 15 amino acids. V lost 4 bases to trimming and J lost 7 bases, with 17 bases between them. Germline V gives CDR1 MGHRA, CDR2 YSYEKL.

In regard to this clone: One end of the junction varies from germline; a read error may be responsible. The gene calls are TRBV7-9 and TRBJ2-3; the match to TRBD2 covers 10 bases. The CDR3 is 18 amino acids. Germline values: CDR1 SEHNR, CDR2 FQNEAQ (reference sequence). CDR3 loop: CASSLSASGGRFTNTQYF. The CDR3 DNA follows: TGTGCCAGCAGCTTATCAGCTAGCGGGGGTAGATTCACAAATACGCAGTATTTT.

The rearrangement links TRBV3-1 (or the pseudogene TRBV3-2) to TRBJ1-6; D unresolved. This CDR3 contains 13 residues. Per germline, CDR1 LGHDT and CDR2 YNNKEL (reference sequence). Trimming took 4 bases from V and 8 from J, leaving 9 bases between them. The CDR3 DNA reads TGTGCCAGCAGCCCCGGGGAGGATTCACCCCTCCACTTT. Its protein is CASSPGEDSPLHF.

V and J are TRBV3-1 (or the pseudogene TRBV3-2) and TRBJ1-5; no clear D. Trimming pared 6 bases from V and 2 bases from J, leaving 8 bases between. CDR1 and CDR2 from the germline V gene are LGHDT and YNNKEL (reference sequence). The CDR3 extends over 13 amino acids. Here the CDR3 DNA reads TGTGCCAGCAGTCCTTCGGGCAATCAGCCCCAGCATTTT. It yields the protein CASSPSGNQPQHF.

V usage is TRBV5-6 and J usage is TRBJ2-7, with a tentative D call TRBD2 (6 bases). The CDR3 contains 17 residues. V was trimmed by 0 bases and J by 5 bases, leaving 21 bases between them. CDR1 SGHDT and CDR2 YYEEEE come from the germline V gene. The CDR3 sequence: CASSLAGVGLLGNEQYF. CDR3 DNA sequence: TGTGCCAGCAGCTTGGCCGGGGTGGGACTGTTGGGTAACGAGCAGTACTTC.

The chain links TRBV11-3 to TRBJ1-1; D gene ambiguous. V was trimmed by 5 bases and J by 6 bases, leaving 10 bases between them. This CDR3 is built from 12 residues. Germline-derived CDR1 and CDR2 are SGHNT and YENEEA. This CDR3 is CASSGETAEAFF. The CDR3 nucleotides are TGTGCCAGCAGCGGAGAGACGGCTGAAGCTTTCTTT.

CDR3 bases: TGTGCCAGTACCCCCGGGACAGGCCTCTATGGCTACACCTTC. Amino acids: CASTPGTGLYGYTF. This rearrangement joins TRBV19 to TRBJ1-2; TRBD1 matches 8 bases. CDR1 is LNHDA, CDR2 SQIVND, per germline (reference sequence). V gave up 7 bases and J gave up 4 bases; unmatched junction bases: 8. The CDR3 runs 14 residues.

This chain links TRBV4-1 with TRBJ1-5, with 8 bases matching TRBD1. Germline V gene lookup returns CDR1 MGHRA and CDR2 YSYEKL. The V segment lost 0 bases and the J segment 5 bases; nucleotides outside the gene matches: 9. CDR3 length: 17 residues. This chain's CDR3 is CASSQDMTGASHQPQHF. The CDR3 DNA sequence: TGCGCCAGCAGCCAAGATATGACAGGGGCGAGCCATCAGCCCCAGCATTTT.

The chain couples TRBV7-2 to TRBJ2-3, with TRBD2 matching 8 bases. Germline V gene sequence: CDR1 SGHTA, CDR2 FQGNSA. The V gene end was trimmed by 5 bases and the J gene end by 4 bases; junction bases not matched to a gene: 5. The CDR3 loop spans 14 amino acids. The CDR3 nucleotides are TGTGCCAGCAGCCTGATCGGGGGGGCAGATACGCAGTATTTT. It is translated as CASSLIGGADTQYF.

The J gene is TRBJ2-7, the V gene TRBV6-5; D might be TRBD1 (5 bases). Germline V lookup: CDR1 MNHEY, CDR2 SVGAGI. The V gene lost 5 bases and the J gene lost 5 bases, with 16 bases spanning the gap. The CDR3 sequence is 14 residues long. The DNA for the CDR3 is TGTGCCAGCAGTCTTTTCCAGGGTTCCAACGAGCAGTACTTC. Translation gives CASSLFQGSNEQYF.

About this clone itself: Other DNA variants within this sample encode the same CDR3. The genes are TRBV18 and TRBJ1-3; 10 nucleotides agree with TRBD1. The germline V gene has CDR1 KGHSH and CDR2 LQKENI. Trimming at V came to 3 bases and at J to 4 bases, leaving 3 bases not matched to a gene. This CDR3 region has 15 residues. CDR3 nucleotides: TGTGCCAGCTCACCGGGACAGGGGTCAGGAAACACCATATATTTT. Translation gives CASSPGQGSGNTIYF.

This clone was seen a single time. This chain uses TRBV10-1 with TRBJ2-5, with D unclear. CDR1 and CDR2 (germline): WNHNN, SYGVQD (reference sequence). The length of the CDR3 is 12 residues. V dropped 3 bases and J dropped 2 bases, with 4 bases sitting between them. CDR3 in DNA: TGCGCCAGCAGTGACGGTCAAGAGACCCAGTACTTC. Translation gives CASSDGQETQYF.

The V gene is TRBV7-2, the J gene TRBJ2-1; TRBD1 aligns across 10 bases. The CDR3 has 16 amino acids. Losses at the gene ends were 4 bases for V and 1 base for J; bases not matched to a gene: 4. The V gene's germline CDR1 is SGHTA and CDR2 FQGNSA. CDR3 protein: CASSWLDRGSYNEQFF. The CDR3 DNA reads as TGTGCCAGCAGCTGGCTGGACAGGGGGTCCTACAATGAGCAGTTCTTC.

V and J are TRBV2 and TRBJ2-7, with 7 positions matching TRBD1. The V gene end was trimmed by 7 bases and the J gene end by 3 bases; junction bases not matched to a gene: 0. Germline-derived CDR1 and CDR2 are SNHLY and FYNNEI. The CDR3 sequence is 11 residues long. The chain's CDR3 is CASNRGYEQYF. The CDR3 nucleotides are TGTGCCAGCAACAGGGGCTACGAGCAGTACTTC. Combining the CDR3 with reference TRBV2 and TRBJ2-7 gives the whole variable domain EPEVTQTPSHQVTQMGQEVILRCVPISNHLYFYWYRQILGQKVEFLVSFYNNEISEKSEIFDDQFSVERPDGSNFTLKIRSTKLEDSAMYFCASNRGYEQYFGPGTRLTVT.

The V and J genes are TRBV6-4 and TRBJ2-5, with 9 bases identical to TRBD1. From germline, CDR1 is MRHNA and CDR2 SNTAGT. This CDR3 contains 19 residues. The ends lost 6 bases at V and 5 bases at J; junction bases unmatched: 22. The CDR3: CASSSQGASPSASKETQYF. As DNA, the CDR3 is TGTGCCAGCAGCTCACAGGGGGCTTCTCCCTCCGCGTCTAAGGAGACCCAGTACTTC.

The chain combines TRBV19 with TRBJ1-1, with D unclear. The CDR3 runs to 15 residues. V shed 3 bases and J shed 4 bases, with 15 bases lying between them. The V gene's germline CDR1 is LNHDA and CDR2 SQIVND (reference sequence). The CDR3 region is CASSISGRARTEAFF. The CDR3 bases are TGTGCCAGTAGTATCTCTGGGAGGGCCCGCACTGAAGCTTTCTTT.

The V gene is TRBV5-4, the J gene TRBJ1-1; D is ambiguous. Germline CDR1 is SGHNT and CDR2 is YYREEE (reference sequence). Trimming took 4 bases from V and 0 from J, leaving 7 bases between them. The CDR3 consists of 13 residues. CDR3 sequence: CASSPRMNTEAFF. As DNA, the CDR3 is TGTGCCAGCAGCCCCCGTATGAACACTGAAGCTTTCTTT.

The V call is TRBV4-1, the J call TRBJ1-1; 8 bases match TRBD1. The CDR3 spans 14 residues. Germline V gene sequence: CDR1 MGHRA, CDR2 YSYEKL. V was clipped by 4 bases and J by 5 bases; unmatched bases: 6. CDR3 sequence: CASSLGQGGTEAFF. The CDR3 DNA reads TGCGCCAGCAGCCTCGGACAGGGTGGGACTGAAGCTTTCTTT.

V usage is TRBV19 and J usage is TRBJ1-1; a weak D match, TRBD1 (5 bases). This CDR3 comprises 12 residues. V was shortened by 3 bases and J by 11 bases, with 13 bases between the two germline ends. Germline V gene data show CDR1 as LNHDA and CDR2 as SQIVND (reference sequence). The CDR3 DNA sequence: TGTGCCAGTAGTATCGGAGGGGTCGGGGCTTTCTTT. This codes for CASSIGGVGAFF.

The V and J genes are TRBV5-5 and TRBJ2-1, with 8 bases matching TRBD1. J was trimmed by 5 bases and V by 4 bases; bases with no gene match: 8. Per the germline V gene, CDR1 is SGHKS and CDR2 is YYEKEE (reference sequence). This CDR3 has 15 amino acids. The CDR3 coding sequence is TGTGCCAGCAGCCCGTCCGGGACAGGCAACAATGAGCAGTTCTTC. Its protein product is CASSPSGTGNNEQFF.